This is a list of T cell receptor beta chains from one sample in a study of cytomegalovirus exposure and HLA in healthy donors. Data came from immunoSEQ multiplex PCR; TCRdb stores just in-frame clones and leaves some out. There are about 100,000 clones in the sample; about 80% occur only once, and about 7% lies in the top ten. Sequenced material: PBMCs. All receptors derive from a man aged 35 to 55 in good health and CMV-seropositive. CDR3s include the opening cysteine and the closing phenylalanine or tryptophan. Each record gives: V gene, clone size, CDR3 length, D gene, J gene, CDR3 DNA, CDR3 protein. The D gene is left open where the match is weak. Expanded clones are given a class, and other clones once, few, many or no size at all.

TRBV7-2,-,15,-,TRBJ2-3,TGTGCCAGCAGCCCAAGGGGGGGTTACACAGATACGCAGTATTTT,CASSPRGGYTDTQYF
TRBV5-4,-,15,-,TRBJ2-3,TGTGCCAGCAGCTTGGGCCCCCTAGCCACAGATACGCAGTATTTT,CASSLGPLATDTQYF
TRBV27,-,17,TRBD2,TRBJ2-5,TGTGCCAGCAGTACAAGTCTTCAGCGGGAGTCCCAAGAGACCCAGTACTTC,CASSTSLQRESQETQYF
TRBV19,-,15,-,TRBJ2-2,TGTGCCAGTAGTACAGGGGAGGGAAACACCGGGGAGCTGTTTTTT,CASSTGEGNTGELFF
TRBV6-5,-,13,-,TRBJ2-5,TGTGCCAGCAGTTACTCCTACAGGGATAGGCAGTACTTC,CASSYSYRDRQYF
TRBV5-4,-,17,TRBD2,TRBJ2-7,TGTGCCAGCAGCTTGGCCGTCGGGCGGGAGGTTTCCTACGAGCAGTACTTC,CASSLAVGREVSYEQYF
TRBV19,-,15,TRBD1,TRBJ2-3,TGTGCCTCCGCCAGGGGGCCACCTAGCACAGATACGCAGTATTTT,CASARGPPSTDTQYF
TRBV7-2,-,14,TRBD1,TRBJ1-2,TGTGCCAGCAGCTTAGAACAGGGGTCCTATGGCTACACCTTC,CASSLEQGSYGYTF
TRBV27,once,15,-,TRBJ2-7,TGTGCCAGCAGTCAGGAGGGAGTGAGCTCCTACGAGCAGTACTTC,CASSQEGVSSYEQYF
TRBV7-9,-,17,TRBD2,TRBJ2-1,TGTGCCAGCAGCTTACCCGGACTAGCGGGAGGATGGAATGAGCAGTTCTTC,CASSLPGLAGGWNEQFF
TRBV6-5,-,12,TRBD1,TRBJ1-1,TGTGCCAGCAGAGGACAGGGTAGTGAAGCTTTCTTT,CASRGQGSEAFF
TRBV29-1,-,14,TRBD1,TRBJ1-5,TGCAGCGTAAGTGACAGGGCCGGGAATCAGCCCCAGCATTTT,CSVSDRAGNQPQHF
TRBV28,-,14,-,TRBJ1-1,TGTGGGGCCACACCGACAGCCCTGAACACTGAAGCTTTCTTT,CGATPTALNTEAFF
TRBV5-6,-,16,TRBD1,TRBJ1-3,TGTGCCAGCAGCCGATACAGGGGGCTAGACGGAAACACCATATATTTT,CASSRYRGLDGNTIYF
TRBV21-1,-,15,-,TRBJ1-1,TGTGCCAGCAAGGGGCAGGGTCAATCGAACACTGAAGCTTTCTTT,CASKGQGQSNTEAFF
TRBV2,few,17,-,TRBJ1-3,TGTGCCAGCAGCCTCGTGAGAAGCCGCCTCTCTGGAAACACCATATATTTT,CASSLVRSRLSGNTIYF
TRBV7-9,-,17,TRBD2,TRBJ2-3,TGTGCCAGCAGCCCAGCCCTTAGCGGGAGCTTAACAGATACGCAGTATTTT,CASSPALSGSLTDTQYF
TRBV28,-,14,-,TRBJ2-1,TGTGCCAGCAGTCAAGGGGGCCTCGGGAGTGAGCAGTTCTTC,CASSQGGLGSEQFF
TRBV27,-,14,-,TRBJ1-5,TGTGCCAGCAGGCCAGCAGGATCCAATCAGCCCCAGCATTTT,CASRPAGSNQPQHF
TRBV19,-,17,-,TRBJ1-4,TGTGCCAGTAGTACCCCCACCCCCCGGGGTCGCAAAGAAAAACTGTTTTTT,CASSTPTPRGRKEKLFF